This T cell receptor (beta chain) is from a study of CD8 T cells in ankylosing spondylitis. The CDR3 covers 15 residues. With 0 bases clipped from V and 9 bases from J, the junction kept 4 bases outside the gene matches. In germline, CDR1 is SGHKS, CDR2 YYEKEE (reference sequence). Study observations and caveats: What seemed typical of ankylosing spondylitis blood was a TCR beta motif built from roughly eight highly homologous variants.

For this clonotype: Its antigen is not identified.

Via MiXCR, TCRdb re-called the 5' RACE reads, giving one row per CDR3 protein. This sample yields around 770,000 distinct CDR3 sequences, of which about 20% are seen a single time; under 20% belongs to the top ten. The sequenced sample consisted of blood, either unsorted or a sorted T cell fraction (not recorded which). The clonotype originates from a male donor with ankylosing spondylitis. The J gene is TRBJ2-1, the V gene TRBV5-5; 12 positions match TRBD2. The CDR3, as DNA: TGTGCCAGCAGCTTGGGACTAGCGGGAGTACTTGAGCAGTTCTTC. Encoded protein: CASSLGLAGVLEQFF.